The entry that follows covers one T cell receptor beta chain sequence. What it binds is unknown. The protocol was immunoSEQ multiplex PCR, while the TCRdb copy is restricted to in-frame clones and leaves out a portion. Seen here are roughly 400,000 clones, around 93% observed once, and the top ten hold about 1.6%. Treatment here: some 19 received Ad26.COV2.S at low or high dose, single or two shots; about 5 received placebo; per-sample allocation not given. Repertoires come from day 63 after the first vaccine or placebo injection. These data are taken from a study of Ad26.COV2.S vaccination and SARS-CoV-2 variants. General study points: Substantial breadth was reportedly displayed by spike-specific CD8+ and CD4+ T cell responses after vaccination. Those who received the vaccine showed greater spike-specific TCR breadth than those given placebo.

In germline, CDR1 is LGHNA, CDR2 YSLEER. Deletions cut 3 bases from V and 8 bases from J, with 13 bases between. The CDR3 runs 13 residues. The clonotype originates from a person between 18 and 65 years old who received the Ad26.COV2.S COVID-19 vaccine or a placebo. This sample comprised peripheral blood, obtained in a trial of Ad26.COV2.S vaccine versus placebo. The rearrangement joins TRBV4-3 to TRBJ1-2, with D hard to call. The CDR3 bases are TGCGCCAGCAGCCAGGAGAGAAAGGCGGGCTACACCTTC. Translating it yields CASSQERKAGYTF.